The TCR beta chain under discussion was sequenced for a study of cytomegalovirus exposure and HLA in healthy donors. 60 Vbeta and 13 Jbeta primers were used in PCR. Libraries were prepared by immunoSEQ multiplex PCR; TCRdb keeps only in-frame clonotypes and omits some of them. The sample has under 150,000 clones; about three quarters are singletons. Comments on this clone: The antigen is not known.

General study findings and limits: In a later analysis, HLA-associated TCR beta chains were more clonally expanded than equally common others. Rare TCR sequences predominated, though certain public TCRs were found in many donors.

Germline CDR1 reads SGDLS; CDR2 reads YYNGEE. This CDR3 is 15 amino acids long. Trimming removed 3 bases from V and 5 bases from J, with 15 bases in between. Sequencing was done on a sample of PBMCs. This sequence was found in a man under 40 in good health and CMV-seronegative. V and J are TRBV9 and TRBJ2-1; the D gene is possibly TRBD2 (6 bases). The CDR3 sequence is CASSGSTGLNNEQFF. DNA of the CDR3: TGTGCCAGCAGCGGCAGCACGGGACTCAACAATGAGCAGTTCTTC.